The 20 T cell receptor beta chains presented below share a single source sample, sequenced in a study of blood T cell repertoires in COVID-19. Clones were sequenced by immunoSEQ multiplex PCR, and TCRdb holds only the in-frame ones, with some missing. The sample contains over 150,000 clones, roughly 93% of which appear only once. The sequenced sample was peripheral blood. These receptors came from a man between 18 and 29 years old with COVID-19, enrolled during active disease.

This clone was picked up one time. The chain links TRBV7-6 to TRBJ2-1; D not resolved. The CDR3 loop spans 20 amino acids. Germline-derived CDR1 and CDR2 are SGHVS and FNYEAQ. Trimming took 0 bases from V and 3 from J, leaving 24 bases between them. CDR3 in DNA: TGTGCCAGCAGCTTAGCGATGGAACCCGCGGAAATTTCGGGCTACAATGAGCAGTTCTTC. Translation: CASSLAMEPAEISGYNEQFF.

The CDR3 loop reads CASSFPGWTEAFF. The CDR3 DNA reads as TGTGCCAGCAGTTTTCCAGGGTGGACTGAAGCTTTCTTT. The chain uses TRBV28 and TRBJ1-1, with a weak D call TRBD1 (5 bases). This CDR3 region has 13 residues. The V gene's germline CDR1 is MDHEN and CDR2 SYDVKM. Trimming shortened V by 3 bases and J by 5 bases, and 10 bases separated the two germline ends.

This chain joins TRBV11-2 and TRBJ2-7; D is ambiguous. The CDR3 consists of 11 residues. The V end was cut by 5 bases, the J end by 2 bases, with 4 bases between. CDR1 SGHAT and CDR2 FQNNGV come from the germline V gene. CDR3 residues: CASSPAYEQYF. Here the CDR3 DNA reads TGTGCCAGCAGCCCCGCCTACGAGCAGTACTTC.

The V call is TRBV4-1, the J call TRBJ2-7, with D uncertain. The CDR3 length is 15 residues. Germline V gene sequence: CDR1 MGHRA, CDR2 YSYEKL. V was pared by 0 bases and J by 2 bases, with 11 bases between. The CDR3 sequence is CASSQERSTAYEQYF. DNA of the CDR3: TGCGCCAGCAGCCAAGAGAGGTCTACCGCCTACGAGCAGTACTTC.

This chain uses TRBV29-1 with TRBJ2-7, with a weak D call TRBD1 (6 bases). The germline V gene has CDR1 SQVTM and CDR2 ANQGSEA. V lost 6 bases, J lost 0 bases, and 12 bases lay in between. The length of the CDR3 is 13 residues. As DNA, the CDR3 is TGCAGCGTCATCACAGGGAACTCCTACGAGCAGTACTTC. Translated: CSVITGNSYEQYF.

The J gene is TRBJ1-3, the V gene TRBV29-1; 8 bases match TRBD1. Germline CDR1 SQVTM, CDR2 ANQGSEA. V gave up 7 bases and J gave up 3 bases; unmatched junction bases: 5. The CDR3 has 13 amino acids. DNA for the CDR3: TGCAGCGCCGGACAGGGAAATGGAAACACCATATATTTT. Protein product: CSAGQGNGNTIYF.

The rearrangement joins TRBV5-4 to TRBJ2-1; 7 bases match TRBD2. Germline trimming cut 3 bases from V and 0 bases from J; bases unmatched to any gene: 6. CDR1 SGHNT and CDR2 YYREEE come from the germline V gene (reference sequence). The CDR3 has 16 residues. CDR3 sequence (DNA): TGTGCCAGCAGCTCGGGGACTATCTCCTCCTACAATGAGCAGTTCTTC. This translates into CASSSGTISSYNEQFF.

The chain uses TRBV11-3 and TRBJ2-1; 11 bases match TRBD2. Germline V gives CDR1 SGHNT, CDR2 YENEEA. This CDR3 contains 15 residues. J lost 6 bases, V lost 5 bases, and 6 bases had no gene match. The CDR3, as DNA: TGTGCCAGCAGCAAAACCGGGACTAGCGGCAATGAGCAGTTCTTC. Translation gives CASSKTGTSGNEQFF.

The chain couples TRBV5-6 to TRBJ2-2; D is perhaps TRBD1 (5 bases). Between the trimmed V and J ends, which lost 0 bases and 5 bases, there was a span of 8 bases. Germline values: CDR1 SGHDT, CDR2 YYEEEE. The CDR3 runs 14 residues. The CDR3 nucleotides read TGTGCCAGCAGCTTGGGTCAGGGAACCGGGGAGCTGTTTTTT. Its protein is CASSLGQGTGELFF.

The chain employs TRBV28 and TRBJ2-7, with 9 bases that match TRBD2. The CDR3 covers 13 residues. Germline V gene data show CDR1 as MDHEN and CDR2 as SYDVKM. J was trimmed by 3 bases and V by 5 bases; bases with no gene match: 2. CDR3 coding DNA: TGTGCCAGCAGTCAACTAGCGGGCTACGAGCAGTACTTC. Translating gives CASSQLAGYEQYF. Variable domain in full (rest from reference TRBV28 and TRBJ2-7): DVKVTQSSRYLVKRTGEKVFLECVQDMDHENMFWYRQDPGLGLRLIYFSYDVKMKEKGDIPEGYSVSREKKERFSLILESASTNQTSMYLCASSQLAGYEQYFGPGTRLTVT.

This chain connects TRBV5-1 to TRBJ1-1; 7 bases match TRBD1. Germline CDR1 SGHRS, CDR2 YFSETQ. Unmatched junction bases numbered 8, after V lost 4 bases and J lost 2 bases. The CDR3 has 15 amino acids. Here the CDR3 reads CASSARTGVNTEAFF. The CDR3 region has the DNA TGCGCCAGCAGCGCACGGACAGGAGTCAACACTGAAGCTTTCTTT.

This clone has just a few counts. The gene calls are TRBV7-9 and TRBJ2-1; no reliable D call. This CDR3 region has 13 residues. Trimming removed 6 bases from V and 2 bases from J, with 8 bases in between. Germline CDR1 is SEHNR and CDR2 is FQNEAQ (reference sequence). The CDR3 protein is CASSSPPYNEQFF. DNA of the CDR3: TGTGCCAGCAGTTCTCCCCCCTACAATGAGCAGTTCTTC.

This clone was observed a handful of times. The gene calls are TRBV11-2 and TRBJ1-6; TRBD1 agrees at 11 bases. The CDR3 is 16 residues long. Germline loops: CDR1 SGHAT, CDR2 FQNNGV. J gave up 10 bases and V 3 bases, and 8 bases lay outside the gene matches. The chain's CDR3 is CASSFSWTGGVSPLHF. The CDR3 nucleotides read TGTGCCAGCAGCTTCTCCTGGACAGGGGGCGTCTCACCCCTCCACTTT. Combining the CDR3 with reference TRBV11-2 and TRBJ1-6 gives the whole variable domain EAGVAQSPRYKIIEKRQSVAFWCNPISGHATLYWYQQILGQGPKLLIQFQNNGVVDDSQLPKDRFSAERLKGVDSTLKIQPAKLEDSAVYLCASSFSWTGGVSPLHFGNGTRLTVT.

The chain couples TRBV28 to TRBJ2-2; a possible D gene is TRBD1 (5 bases). V lost 3 bases and J lost 1, with 9 bases in between. The germline V gene encodes CDR1 MDHEN and CDR2 SYDVKM. The CDR3 runs to 15 residues. CDR3: CASSFRGMNTGELFF. CDR3 sequence (DNA): TGTGCCAGCAGTTTTAGGGGAATGAACACCGGGGAGCTGTTTTTT.

The J gene is TRBJ1-2, the V gene TRBV12-5; D is unresolved. The length of the CDR3 is 17 residues. V lost 0 bases, J lost 2 bases, and 16 bases lay in between. Germline loops: CDR1 LGHNT, CDR2 FRNRAP. CDR3 in amino acids: CASGLVRAGNPNYGYTF. CDR3 bases: TGTGCTAGTGGTTTGGTAAGGGCGGGCAACCCAAACTATGGCTACACCTTC.

The rearrangement joins TRBV5-1 to TRBJ2-7, with 11 bases that match TRBD2. CDR3 size: 15 residues. Germline V CDR1 and CDR2: SGHRS, YFSETQ. V shed 0 bases, J shed 5 bases, and the junction held 4 bases outside the gene matches. As DNA, the CDR3 is TGCGCCAGCAGCTTGGCCTTTAGCGGGAGGGACGAGCAGTACTTC. Its translation is CASSLAFSGRDEQYF.

J is TRBJ2-3 and V is TRBV7-2; TRBD2 might be the D (6 bases). The CDR3 runs to 18 residues. Trimming removed 2 bases from V and 0 bases from J, with 18 bases in between. Germline V lookup: CDR1 SGHTA, CDR2 FQGNSA. The CDR3 region has the DNA TGTGCCAGCAGCTTAATGCGGCTAGCGACGATTAGCACAGATACGCAGTATTTT. It encodes CASSLMRLATISTDTQYF.

The rearrangement joins TRBV19 to TRBJ2-5; 13 bases fit TRBD2. The CDR3 totals 16 residues. Germline CDR1 reads LNHDA; CDR2 reads SQIVND (reference sequence). After removal of 5 bases from V and 4 bases from J, the junction contained 7 bases not matched to a gene. CDR3 nucleotide sequence: TGTGCCAGTAGTTCCGGGACTAGCGGGGCGAGAGAGACCCAGTACTTC. Translating it yields CASSSGTSGARETQYF.

This clone was seen once. The CDR3 reads CSVRGGGMNEQFF. For the CDR3, the DNA is TGCAGCGTCCGCGGGGGCGGGATGAATGAGCAGTTCTTC. This sequence joins TRBV29-1 and TRBJ2-1; TRBD2 is a possible D gene (7 bases). The V and J ends lost 6 bases and 7 bases respectively, with 16 bases between them. The CDR3 length is 13 residues. CDR1 SQVTM and CDR2 ANQGSEA come from the germline V gene.

The genes are TRBV6-5 and TRBJ2-7, with D possibly being TRBD2 (7 bases). CDR3 size: 14 residues. The V gene's germline CDR1 is MNHEY and CDR2 SVGAGI. V was cut by 8 bases and J by 5 bases, with 19 bases left in between. CDR3 DNA sequence: TGTGCCAGCGATAGGGGGGGGGAAGGCCACGAGCAGTACTTC. Protein sequence: CASDRGGEGHEQYF.